This T cell receptor (beta chain) was profiled in a study of cytotoxic CD8 clonotypes in ibrutinib-treated CLL. Study overall: Complete response was seen in 2 patients and partial in approximately 24; roughly twelve progressed and roughly 14 stayed remitted after a median around 64 months.

Assay: immunoSEQ multiplex PCR; the TCRdb copy retains only in-frame clones and omits some. In the table there are 270,000 or so clones, 76% of which are singletons. Trimming cost V 6 bases and J 1 base, with 16 bases left between them. The CDR3 is 16 amino acids. Looked up from germline, CDR1 is MGHRA and CDR2 is YSYEKL. Sample: PBMCs, taken at disease progression, from a patient treated with ibrutinib. The clonotype originates from a human donor with chronic lymphocytic leukemia. This chain uses TRBV4-1 with TRBJ2-1; D possibly corresponds to TRBD2 (5 bases). CDR3 sequence: CASSPEPGSSYNEQFF. The CDR3 DNA reads TGCGCCAGCAGTCCAGAGCCGGGGTCTTCCTACAATGAGCAGTTCTTC.